This T cell receptor beta chain comes out of a study of shared clonotypes between healthy human individuals. The assay was immunoSEQ multiplex PCR, and TCRdb's table has in-frame clones only and misses some. The repertoire includes about 2.4 million clones, under 95% of them detected once, and 0.36% sits in the top ten. This CDR3 has 12 amino acids. CDR1 and CDR2 (germline): MDHEN, SYDVKM. On this clone: Mismatch with germline at one junction end may stem from a read error.

Sequenced input: naive CD4+ T cells from PBMCs. Subset indicated: CD45RA+ positively selected. The chain is built from TRBV28 and TRBJ1-2; D gene ambiguous. The sequence derives from a man between 18 and 29 years old in good health. Some clones in this sample may be carry-over from other donors' samples. The CDR3 coding sequence is TGTGCCAGCAGTTTACCCACCCGCGTTAGGGCCTTC. Protein product: CASSLPTRVRAF.